This T cell receptor (beta chain) was captured in a study of post-analysis software for immune sequencing data. The wider study: Patients had relapsing-remitting, secondary progressive or progressive-relapsing multiple sclerosis; some lacked subtype. Regarding the study as a whole: Same-batch preparations were strongly co-clustered by F measure. The five TRBV segments detected at higher frequency in patients than in controls included TRBV5-6, TRBV5-1 and TRBV20-1.

This clonotype has only one observation. Its target is not known. Each TCR beta cDNA library carried unique molecular identifiers. MiXCR, run by TCRdb on the PCR reads, gives a single entry per CDR3 protein. The data show more than 450,000 distinct CDR3 sequences, around 40% seen once. This CDR3 contains 13 residues. V dropped 10 bases and J dropped 2 bases, with 15 bases sitting between them. The germline V gene encodes CDR1 ENHRY and CDR2 SYGVKD. Material: blood. This TCR was sampled from a girl aged 5 to 17 with multiple sclerosis. V gene TRBV10-3 combines with J gene TRBJ2-7, with D perhaps matching TRBD1 or TRBD2 (6 bases each). The CDR3 DNA follows: TGTGCCACGGACGGGGGCTTTCCCTACGAGCAGTACTTC. This codes for CATDGGFPYEQYF.